Following are 24 T cell receptor beta chains from one sample sequenced in a study of blood T cell repertoires in COVID-19. Profiled with immunoSEQ multiplex PCR; TCRdb holds only in-frame clones, not every one. The sample has 380,000 or so clones; 65% to 90% are singletons. Sequencing was carried out using peripheral blood. These receptors originate from an older woman with COVID-19, enrolled during active disease.

The chain uses TRBV5-1 and TRBJ2-5; 15 positions match TRBD2. The V and J ends lost 4 bases and 5 bases, in that order; junction bases with no gene match: 15. The CDR3 runs to 19 residues. The germline V gene has CDR1 SGHRS and CDR2 YFSETQ. The CDR3 DNA is TGCGCCAGCAGCCTGCAGCCGGGACTAGCGGGGGGCCAGTCGGAGACCCAGTACTTC. Translated, it gives CASSLQPGLAGGQSETQYF.

The V call is TRBV18, the J call TRBJ1-4; D remains ambiguous. CDR3 length equals 16 residues. Germline-derived CDR1 and CDR2 are KGHSH and LQKENI. Trimming took off 0 bases at V and 4 bases at J, with 12 bases between the two ends. The CDR3 bases are TGTGCCAGCTCACCACCGGGCCTCGCAAGTAATGAAAAACTGTTTTTT. Its translation is CASSPPGLASNEKLFF.

CDR3 in DNA: TGCGCCAGCAGCCTCGGGACATATGAGCAGTTCTTC. Protein product: CASSLGTYEQFF. The chain is built from TRBV5-1 and TRBJ2-1; perhaps TRBD1 as D (6 bases). The V end was cut by 4 bases, the J end by 8 bases, with 10 bases between. CDR3 length equals 12 residues. The germline V gene encodes CDR1 SGHRS and CDR2 YFSETQ.

The CDR3 region is CASSLAREDYGYTF. In nucleotides, the CDR3 is TGCGCCAGCAGCTTGGCCAGGGAGGACTATGGCTACACCTTC. The chain is built from TRBV5-1 and TRBJ1-2, with D maybe TRBD1 (5 bases). The germline V gene encodes CDR1 SGHRS and CDR2 YFSETQ. The CDR3 covers 14 residues. Trimming removed 0 bases from V and 3 bases from J, with 9 bases in between.

The chain joins TRBV2 to TRBJ2-3; 13 bases align to TRBD2. Germline lookup yields CDR1 SNHLY and CDR2 FYNNEI. J was trimmed by 3 bases and V by 11 bases; bases with no gene match: 2. The CDR3 is 13 amino acids. Here the CDR3 DNA reads TGTGCCGGGGGACTAGCGGGAACAGATACGCAGTATTTT. Residues: CAGGLAGTDTQYF.

This clone was recorded once. This rearrangement joins TRBV27 to TRBJ1-1; unclear D gene. The germline CDR1 and CDR2 sequences are MNHEY and SMNVEV (reference sequence). The CDR3 spans 14 residues. Trimming shortened V by 7 bases and J by 6 bases, and 18 bases separated the two germline ends. In DNA form, the CDR3 reads TGTGCCAGCAAGGAGGGAGCTCCGTACCCTGAAGCTTTCTTT. This codes for CASKEGAPYPEAFF.

The V and J genes are TRBV7-2 and TRBJ2-5; a weak D match, TRBD1 (5 bases). Germline V gene lookup returns CDR1 SGHTA and CDR2 FQGNSA. Trimming removed 6 bases from V and 5 bases from J, with 19 bases in between. This CDR3 region has 15 residues. The CDR3 sequence is CASSVRPTAGETQYF. CDR3 nucleotides: TGTGCCAGCAGTGTTAGGCCGACAGCAGGGGAGACCCAGTACTTC.

The rearrangement joins TRBV10-3 to TRBJ2-1, with TRBD2 identical over 11 bases. CDR1 and CDR2 from the germline V gene are ENHRY and SYGVKD. Trimming cost V 0 bases and J 2 bases; bases outside gene matches: 0. This CDR3 is 16 amino acids long. The CDR3 sequence is CAISESTSGAYNEQFF. CDR3 nucleotides: TGTGCCATCAGTGAGTCGACTAGCGGGGCCTACAATGAGCAGTTCTTC.

The V call is TRBV7-2, the J call TRBJ1-4; TRBD1 matches 7 bases. Looked up from germline, CDR1 is SGHTA and CDR2 is FQGNSA. With 5 bases clipped from V and 7 bases from J, the junction kept 7 bases outside the gene matches. This CDR3 contains 14 residues. CDR3 bases: TGTGCCAGCAGCACCAGGGGGGATAGTGAAAAACTGTTTTTT. It translates to CASSTRGDSEKLFF.

The chain recombines TRBV6-6 with TRBJ1-1; D is uncertain. V dropped 2 bases and J dropped 2 bases, with 9 bases sitting between them. In germline, CDR1 is MNHNY, CDR2 SVGAGI (reference sequence). The CDR3 has 14 amino acids. This CDR3 is CASSYLKINTEAFF. DNA of the CDR3: TGTGCCAGCAGTTACCTAAAAATTAACACTGAAGCTTTCTTT.

The rearrangement joins TRBV10-3 to TRBJ2-7, with 7 bases that match TRBD2. The CDR3 covers 16 residues. Germline V lookup: CDR1 ENHRY, CDR2 SYGVKD. V trimming: 10 bases; J trimming: 5 bases; junction bases outside the gene matches: 20. The CDR3 bases are TGTGCCACCTTAGGATGGGAGACGGGACTACTCCACGAGCAGTACTTC. This codes for CATLGWETGLLHEQYF.

This clone was detected once. The V gene is TRBV7-3, the J gene TRBJ1-2, with TRBD1 matching over 8 bases. V lost 5 bases and J lost 4; bases outside the gene matches: 6. Germline V gene lookup returns CDR1 SGHTA and CDR2 FQGTGA. CDR3 size: 14 residues. Here the CDR3 reads CASSAQGAGYGYTF. For the CDR3, the DNA is TGTGCCAGCAGCGCTCAGGGGGCAGGCTATGGCTACACCTTC.

This chain joins TRBV19 and TRBJ1-1; D may be TRBD1 (5 bases). The CDR3 totals 14 residues. Germline V gene sequence: CDR1 LNHDA, CDR2 SQIVND (reference sequence). Trimming removed 8 bases at V and 3 bases at J, with 16 bases between. CDR3 residues: CASGGEVGDTEAFF. The CDR3 DNA reads as TGTGCCAGTGGGGGGGAGGTCGGAGACACTGAAGCTTTCTTT.

This chain uses TRBV7-6 with TRBJ2-5; tentative D call: TRBD1 (5 bases). With 4 bases removed from V and 0 bases from J, the gap between germline ends came to 9 bases. The germline CDR1 and CDR2 sequences are SGHVS and FNYEAQ. This CDR3 has 14 residues. The CDR3 is CASSSTAHQETQYF. The CDR3 DNA sequence: TGTGCCAGCAGCTCGACAGCCCACCAAGAGACCCAGTACTTC.

This chain joins TRBV5-1 and TRBJ1-1, with 7 bases that match TRBD1. The V gene's germline CDR1 is SGHRS and CDR2 YFSETQ. This CDR3 spans 16 amino acids. The J segment lost 0 bases and the V segment lost 4 bases, leaving 9 bases of the junction unmatched. CDR3 nucleotides: TGCGCCAGCAGCCTCGGGACAGTTCCTTTGAACACTGAAGCTTTCTTT. Amino acids: CASSLGTVPLNTEAFF.

The chain joins TRBV11-1 to TRBJ2-7, with TRBD2 matching 8 bases. The CDR3 runs 15 residues. CDR1 is SGHAT, CDR2 FQDESV, per germline (reference sequence). The V and J ends lost 1 base and 2 bases, in that order; junction bases with no gene match: 4. For the CDR3, the DNA is TGTGCCAGCAGCTTAGACGGGGGGGACGCCTACGAGCAGTACTTC. Its translation: CASSLDGGDAYEQYF.

The chain has TRBV10-3 and TRBJ1-2, with 8 bases identical to TRBD1. The V gene's germline CDR1 is ENHRY and CDR2 SYGVKD. With 6 bases clipped from V and 5 bases from J, the junction kept 2 bases outside the gene matches. The CDR3 length is 12 residues. The DNA for the CDR3 is TGTGCCATCAGGGACAGGGAATATGGCTACACCTTC. Translation: CAIRDREYGYTF.

This sequence joins TRBV27 and TRBJ1-2; no clear D. V was pared by 5 bases and J by 3 bases, with 13 bases between. The CDR3 is 14 amino acids. Per germline, CDR1 MNHEY and CDR2 SMNVEV (reference sequence). This CDR3 is CASSRRGGDYGYTF. CDR3 nucleotides: TGTGCCAGCAGTCGCCGGGGTGGCGACTATGGCTACACCTTC.

CDR3 in amino acids: CASSQDLVGGRGYTF. The CDR3 nucleotides read TGTGCCAGCAGCCAAGATCTTGTAGGGGGCAGGGGCTACACCTTC. The chain is built from TRBV3-1 (or the pseudogene TRBV3-2) and TRBJ1-2; 7 nucleotides line up with TRBD1. Germline CDR1 and CDR2: LGHDT and YNNKEL (reference sequence). Trimming at V came to 0 bases and at J to 8 bases, leaving 9 bases not matched to a gene. The CDR3 spans 15 residues.

J is TRBJ2-3 and V is TRBV3-1 (or the pseudogene TRBV3-2); TRBD2 matches 9 bases. CDR3 size: 18 residues. Germline V gene sequence: CDR1 LGHDT, CDR2 YNNKEL (reference sequence). The junction had 10 bases not matched to a gene; V was cut back by 1 base and J by 2 bases. CDR3 DNA: TGTGCCAGCAGCCAAGGGGGCGGGGGGGGCACAGACACAGATACGCAGTATTTT. Amino acid sequence: CASSQGGGGGTDTDTQYF.

The rearrangement joins TRBV5-1 to TRBJ1-4; 7 nucleotides agree with TRBD1. The trim removed 4 bases at V and 7 bases at J, leaving 10 bases unmatched. This CDR3 has 15 amino acids. Per the germline V gene, CDR1 is SGHRS and CDR2 is YFSETQ. CDR3 nucleotides: TGCGCCAGCAGCAATTACAGGGGAATGGCTGAAAAACTGTTTTTT. It codes for CASSNYRGMAEKLFF.

V gene TRBV6-1 combines with J gene TRBJ2-1; TRBD1 agrees at 9 bases. This CDR3 is built from 16 residues. Germline loops: CDR1 MNHNS, CDR2 SASEGT. Unmatched junction bases numbered 10, after V lost 3 bases and J lost 7 bases. The CDR3 DNA reads as TGTGCCAGCAGTGACACTCTGAGGGACAGGGTAAATGAGCAGTTCTTC. It encodes CASSDTLRDRVNEQFF.

A few counts support this clone. This chain uses TRBV5-1 with TRBJ1-2; weak D call: TRBD1 (6 bases). This CDR3 spans 14 amino acids. Germline CDR1 is SGHRS and CDR2 is YFSETQ. V was clipped by 0 bases and J by 3 bases, with 9 bases between them. The CDR3 region has the DNA TGCGCCAGCAGCTTGGCCCCAGGGGACTATGGCTACACCTTC. As protein: CASSLAPGDYGYTF. The full variable domain, its missing parts supplied by reference TRBV5-1 and TRBJ1-2, is KAGVTQTPRYLIKTRGQQVTLSCSPISGHRSVSWYQQTPGQGLQFLFEYFSETQRNKGNFPGRFSGRQFSNSRSEMNVSTLELGDSALYLCASSLAPGDYGYTFGSGTRLTVV.

This clone came up a few times. The V call is TRBV4-1, the J call TRBJ2-7; 8 bases are shared with TRBD2. The CDR3 is made up of 20 amino acids. J gave up 4 bases and V 0 bases, and 20 bases lay outside the gene matches. Germline V lookup: CDR1 MGHRA, CDR2 YSYEKL. CDR3 DNA: TGCGCCAGCAGCCAAGATAGCCCCCTAGAGCTCGGCGGGGGGATTTACGAGCAGTACTTC. It translates to CASSQDSPLELGGGIYEQYF.